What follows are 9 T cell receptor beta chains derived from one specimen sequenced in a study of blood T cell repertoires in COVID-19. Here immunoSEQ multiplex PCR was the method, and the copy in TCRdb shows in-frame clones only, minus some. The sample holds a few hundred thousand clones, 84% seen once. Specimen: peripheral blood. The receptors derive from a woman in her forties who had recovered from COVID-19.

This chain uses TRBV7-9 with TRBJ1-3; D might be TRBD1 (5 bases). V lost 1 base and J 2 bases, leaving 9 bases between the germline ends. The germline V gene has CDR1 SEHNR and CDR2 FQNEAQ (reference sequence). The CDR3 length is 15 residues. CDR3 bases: TGTGCCAGCAGCTTAGTTTCCAGGGCTGGAAACACCATATATTTT. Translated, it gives CASSLVSRAGNTIYF.

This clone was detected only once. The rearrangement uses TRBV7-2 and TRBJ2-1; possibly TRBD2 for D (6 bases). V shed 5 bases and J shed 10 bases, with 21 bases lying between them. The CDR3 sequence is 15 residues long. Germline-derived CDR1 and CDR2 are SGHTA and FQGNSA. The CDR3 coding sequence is TGTGCCAGCAGCCAGGAGCCGGTTCCGCGGGGAGAGCAGTTCTTC. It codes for CASSQEPVPRGEQFF.

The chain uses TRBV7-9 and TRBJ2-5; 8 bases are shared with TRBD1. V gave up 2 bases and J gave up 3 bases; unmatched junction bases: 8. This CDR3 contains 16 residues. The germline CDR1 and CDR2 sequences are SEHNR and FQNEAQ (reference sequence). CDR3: CASSLMGLQGEETQYF. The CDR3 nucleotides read TGTGCCAGCAGCTTAATGGGGCTACAGGGGGAAGAGACCCAGTACTTC.

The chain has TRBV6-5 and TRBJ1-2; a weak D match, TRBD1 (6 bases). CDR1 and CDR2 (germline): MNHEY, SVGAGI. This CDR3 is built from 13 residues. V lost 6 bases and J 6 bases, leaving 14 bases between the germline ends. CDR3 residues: CASRVGAFHGYTF. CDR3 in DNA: TGTGCCAGCAGGGTGGGGGCGTTCCATGGCTACACCTTC.

CDR3 loop: CASSYSGGTRTGELFF. The CDR3 DNA reads TGTGCCAGCAGTTATAGCGGGGGCACCCGGACCGGGGAGCTGTTTTTT. V usage is TRBV6-5 and J usage is TRBJ2-2; 9 bases agree with TRBD2. The junction had 7 bases not matched to a gene; V was cut back by 3 bases and J by 5 bases. The CDR3 runs 16 residues. Germline CDR1 is MNHEY and CDR2 is SVGAGI.

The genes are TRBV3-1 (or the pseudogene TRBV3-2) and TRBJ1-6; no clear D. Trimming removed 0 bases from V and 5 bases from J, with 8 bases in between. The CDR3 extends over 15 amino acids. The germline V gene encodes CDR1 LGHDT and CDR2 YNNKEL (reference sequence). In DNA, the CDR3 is TGTGCCAGCAGCCAAGAGCCAGGCAATAATTCACCCCTCCACTTT. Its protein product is CASSQEPGNNSPLHF.

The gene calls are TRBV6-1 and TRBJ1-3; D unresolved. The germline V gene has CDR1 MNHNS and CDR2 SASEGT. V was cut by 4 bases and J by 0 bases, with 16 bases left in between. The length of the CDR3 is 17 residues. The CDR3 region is CASSVKAGSSSGNTIYF. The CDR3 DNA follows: TGTGCCAGCAGTGTCAAGGCGGGGTCGAGCTCTGGAAACACCATATATTTT.

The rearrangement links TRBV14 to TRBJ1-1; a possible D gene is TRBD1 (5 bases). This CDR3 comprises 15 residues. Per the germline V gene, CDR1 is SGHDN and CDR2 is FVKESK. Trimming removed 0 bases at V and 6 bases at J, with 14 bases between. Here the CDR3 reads CASSQDLRQGAEAFF. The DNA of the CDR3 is TGTGCCAGCAGCCAAGATCTTCGCCAGGGCGCTGAAGCTTTCTTT.

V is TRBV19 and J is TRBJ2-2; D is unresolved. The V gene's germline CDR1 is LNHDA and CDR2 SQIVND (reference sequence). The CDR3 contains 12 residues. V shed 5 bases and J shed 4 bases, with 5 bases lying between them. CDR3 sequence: CASSPSTGELFF. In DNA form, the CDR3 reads TGTGCCAGTAGTCCATCCACCGGGGAGCTGTTTTTT.